Listed here are 4 T cell receptor beta chains from one sample, sequenced in a study of blood T cells in healthy people across ages. A J-beta primer mix and a sample-barcoded 5' primer were used in a second PCR of roughly 7 to 12 cycles. Using its own MiXCR run on the 5' RACE reads, TCRdb lists one record per CDR3 protein. The sample has roughly 1,500,000 distinct CDR3 sequences, roughly 40% seen once. Material for sequencing was blood. The receptor source for this set is a woman younger than 30 in good health.

V is TRBV29-1 and J is TRBJ2-7, with D possibly matching TRBD2 (6 bases). The CDR3 is 15 residues long. The V gene lost 3 bases and the J gene lost 3 bases, with 18 bases spanning the gap. Germline lookup yields CDR1 SQVTM and CDR2 ANQGSEA. CDR3 sequence (DNA): TGCAGCGTTGATCCCCGGGACTCACGGGGCTACGAGCAGTACTTC. Translation gives CSVDPRDSRGYEQYF.

This clonotype was seen a few times. V usage is TRBV29-1 and J usage is TRBJ2-7, with 9 bases lining up with TRBD1. The CDR3 covers 15 residues. V lost 0 bases and J lost 5; bases outside the gene matches: 8. Germline CDR1 reads SQVTM; CDR2 reads ANQGSEA. The CDR3 DNA reads TGCAGCGTTGAAGATGCGGGACAGGGCGTGAACGAGCAGTACTTC. Translating gives CSVEDAGQGVNEQYF.

The CDR3 protein is CASSQGLATSHQLWRYTF. CDR3 DNA: TGTGCCAGCAGCCAAGGGCTCGCCACGAGTCATCAATTGTGGCGCTACACCTTC. This chain links TRBV3-1 with TRBJ1-2; D not resolved. The CDR3 is 18 residues long. Germline assignment: CDR1 LGHDT and CDR2 YNNKEL (reference sequence). Trimming stripped 1 base from V and 9 bases from J, with 27 bases between.

This clonotype was observed a few times. V is TRBV4-1 and J is TRBJ1-1; tentative D call: TRBD1 (6 bases). The length of the CDR3 is 15 residues. CDR1 is MGHRA and CDR2 is YSYEKL in the germline V gene. V was pared by 2 bases and J by 3 bases, with 13 bases between. The CDR3: CASSQTGQLYTEAFF. The CDR3 DNA is TGCGCCAGCAGCCAAACCGGACAGTTGTACACTGAAGCTTTCTTT.